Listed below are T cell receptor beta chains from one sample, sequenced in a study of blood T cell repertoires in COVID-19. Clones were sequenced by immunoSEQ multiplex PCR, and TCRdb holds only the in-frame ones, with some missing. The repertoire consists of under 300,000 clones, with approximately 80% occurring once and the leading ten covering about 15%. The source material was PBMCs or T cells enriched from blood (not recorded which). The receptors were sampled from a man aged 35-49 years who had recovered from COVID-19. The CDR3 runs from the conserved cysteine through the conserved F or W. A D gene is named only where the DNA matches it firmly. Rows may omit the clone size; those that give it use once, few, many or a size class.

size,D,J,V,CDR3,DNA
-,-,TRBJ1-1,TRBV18,CASSPRWLGDTEAFF,TGTGCCAGCTCACCACGGTGGTTGGGCGACACTGAAGCTTTCTTT
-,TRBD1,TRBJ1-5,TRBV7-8,CASSRQGINQPQHF,TGTGCCAGCAGCCGACAGGGGATCAATCAGCCCCAGCATTTT
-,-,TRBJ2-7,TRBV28,CASSLAAYEQYF,TGTGCCAGCAGTTTGGCGGCCTACGAGCAGTACTTC
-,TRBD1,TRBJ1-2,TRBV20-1,CSARQGYGYTF,TGCAGTGCTCGACAGGGGTATGGCTACACCTTC
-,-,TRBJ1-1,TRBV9,CASSVSPTRYPGAEAFF,TGTGCCAGCAGCGTAAGTCCCACCCGCTACCCCGGGGCTGAAGCTTTCTTT
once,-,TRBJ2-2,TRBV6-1,CASSESTGELFF,TGTGCCAGCAGTGAGAGCACCGGGGAGCTGTTTTTT
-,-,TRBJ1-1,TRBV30,CAWRSLQAFF,TGTGCCTGGAGGTCTCTGCAGGCTTTCTTT
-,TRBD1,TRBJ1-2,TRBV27,CASSGQGNYGYTF,TGTGCCAGCAGCGGACAGGGCAACTATGGCTACACCTTC
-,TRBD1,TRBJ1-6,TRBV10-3,CAISGRQGNSPLHF,TGTGCCATCAGTGGGCGACAGGGAAATTCACCCCTCCACTTT
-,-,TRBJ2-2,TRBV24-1,CATSDTRSKAGGRPGELFF,TGTGCCACCAGTGATACCCGGTCGAAAGCGGGCGGGCGTCCCGGGGAGCTGTTTTTT
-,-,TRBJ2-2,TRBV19,CASTPYSTMGTGELFF,TGTGCCAGTACCCCCTATAGTACTATGGGCACCGGGGAGCTGTTTTTT
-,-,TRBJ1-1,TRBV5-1,CASSLEGRPGWNTEAFF,TGCGCCAGCAGCTTGGAGGGGCGTCCAGGATGGAACACTGAAGCTTTCTTT
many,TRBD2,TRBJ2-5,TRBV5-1,CASSWGLAGQETQYF,TGCGCCAGCAGCTGGGGACTAGCGGGGCAAGAGACCCAGTACTTC
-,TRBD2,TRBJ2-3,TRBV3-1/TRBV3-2,CASSPRLAGDPDTQYF,TGTGCCAGCAGCCCCCGACTAGCGGGAGACCCGGATACGCAGTATTTT
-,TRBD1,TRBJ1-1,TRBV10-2,CASSSQGVTEAFF,TGCGCCAGCAGTTCACAGGGGGTCACTGAAGCTTTCTTT
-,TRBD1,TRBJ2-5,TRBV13,CASSPRQGTGETQYF,TGTGCCAGCAGCCCAAGACAGGGGACGGGAGAGACCCAGTACTTC
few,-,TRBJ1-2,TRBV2,CASPREGYGYTF,TGTGCCAGCCCCCGGGAGGGCTATGGCTACACCTTC
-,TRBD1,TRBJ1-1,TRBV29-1,CSVSNRGRNTEAFF,TGCAGCGTTTCGAACAGGGGTCGGAACACTGAAGCTTTCTTT
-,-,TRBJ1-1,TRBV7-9,CASSSVMNTEAFF,TGTGCCAGCAGCTCAGTAATGAACACTGAAGCTTTCTTT
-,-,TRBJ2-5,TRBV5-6,CASSFGRVEETQYF,TGTGCCAGCAGCTTTGGCAGGGTCGAAGAGACCCAGTACTTC
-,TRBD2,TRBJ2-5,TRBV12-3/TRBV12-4,CASTGTSPQTQYF,TGTGCCAGCACCGGGACTAGCCCGCAGACCCAGTACTTC
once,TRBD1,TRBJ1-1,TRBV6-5,CASSRRDRDKAFF,TGTGCCAGCAGCCGCCGGGACAGGGATAAAGCTTTCTTT
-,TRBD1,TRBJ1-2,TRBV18,CASSPAGQGNYGYTF,TGTGCCAGCTCACCAGCGGGACAGGGTAACTATGGCTACACCTTC
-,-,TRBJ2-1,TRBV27,CASSSLTSRSYNEQFF,TGTGCCAGCAGTTCGCTCACTAGTAGGTCCTACAATGAGCAGTTCTTC
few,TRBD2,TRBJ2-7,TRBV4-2,CASSLRHGLADSSYEQYF,TGTGCCAGCAGCCTTCGGCATGGACTAGCGGATAGCTCCTACGAGCAGTACTTC
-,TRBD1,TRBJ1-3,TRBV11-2,CASNNPGTVGNTIYF,TGTGCCAGCAACAACCCCGGGACAGTAGGAAACACCATATATTTT
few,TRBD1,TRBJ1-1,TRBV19,CASINRAGPGGAFF,TGTGCCAGTATCAACAGGGCCGGCCCAGGGGGAGCTTTCTTT
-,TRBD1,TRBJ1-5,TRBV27,CASSSRQGGQPQHF,TGTGCCAGCAGTTCCCGACAGGGGGGCCAGCCCCAGCATTTT
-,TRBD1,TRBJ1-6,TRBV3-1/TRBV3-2,CASSRGQGARSPLHF,TGTGCCAGCAGCCGCGGACAGGGGGCAAGATCACCCCTCCACTTT
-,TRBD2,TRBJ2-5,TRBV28,CASSSTGLAGGPGKGTQYF,TGTGCCAGCAGTTCTACGGGACTAGCGGGAGGGCCCGGGAAGGGGACCCAGTACTTC
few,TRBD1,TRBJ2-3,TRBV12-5,CASGPDRGQSDTQYF,TGTGCTAGTGGTCCCGACAGGGGGCAATCGGATACGCAGTATTTT
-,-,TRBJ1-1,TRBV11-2,CASSLNGKEAFF,TGTGCCAGCAGCTTAAACGGGAAAGAAGCTTTCTTT
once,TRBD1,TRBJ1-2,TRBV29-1,CSFQGAQDYGYTF,TGCAGCTTTCAGGGGGCCCAGGACTATGGCTACACCTTC
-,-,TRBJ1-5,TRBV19,CASSIISGIGQPQHF,TGTGCCAGTAGTATAATTTCAGGGATCGGGCAGCCCCAGCATTTT
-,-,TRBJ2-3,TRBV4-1,CASSQSGTSTDTQYF,TGCGCCAGCAGCCAGTCCGGGACTTCTACAGATACGCAGTATTTT
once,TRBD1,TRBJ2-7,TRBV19,CASSIGQGYEQYF,TGTGCCAGTAGTATTGGACAGGGCTACGAGCAGTACTTC
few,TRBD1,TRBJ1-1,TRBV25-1,CASKTGLTNTEAFF,TGTGCCAGCAAGACAGGGTTAACGAACACTGAAGCTTTCTTT
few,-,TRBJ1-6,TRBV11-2,CASSLGVGLGHNSPLHF,TGTGCCAGCAGCTTAGGGGTAGGATTGGGGCACAATTCACCCCTCCACTTT
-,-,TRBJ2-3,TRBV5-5,CASSLVGADTQYF,TGTGCCAGCAGCTTAGTTGGAGCAGATACGCAGTATTTT
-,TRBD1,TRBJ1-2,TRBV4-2,CASSQVHLGTDYGYTF,TGTGCCAGCAGCCAGGTACATTTGGGGACAGACTATGGCTACACCTTC
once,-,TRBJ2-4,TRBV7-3,CASSLNWADSIQYF,TGTGCCAGCAGCTTAAATTGGGCTGACAGCATTCAGTACTTC
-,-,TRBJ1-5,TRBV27,CASSFGRDQPQHF,TGTGCCAGCAGTTTTGGGAGAGATCAGCCCCAGCATTTT
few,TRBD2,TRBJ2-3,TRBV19,CASSIEGTSGRGLRDTQYF,TGTGCCAGTAGTATAGAAGGGACTAGCGGGAGGGGATTGCGAGATACGCAGTATTTT
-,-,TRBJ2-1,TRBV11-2,CASSPVRGSYNEQFF,TGTGCCAGCAGCCCGGTTCGGGGATCCTACAATGAGCAGTTCTTC
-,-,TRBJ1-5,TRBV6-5,CASSYSRATGNQPQHF,TGTGCCAGCAGTTACTCGAGGGCGACGGGGAATCAGCCCCAGCATTTT
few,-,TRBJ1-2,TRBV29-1,CSVGTNYGYTF,TGCAGCGTTGGTACTAACTATGGCTACACCTTC
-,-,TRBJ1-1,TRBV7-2,CASSLNREPTEAFF,TGTGCCAGCAGCTTAAACAGGGAGCCGACTGAAGCTTTCTTT
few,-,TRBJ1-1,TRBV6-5,CASSWEGPGTEAFF,TGTGCCAGCAGCTGGGAGGGGCCGGGGACTGAAGCTTTCTTT
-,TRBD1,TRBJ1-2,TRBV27,CASGILRDRDYGYTF,TGTGCCAGCGGGATCCTCCGGGACAGGGACTATGGCTACACCTTC
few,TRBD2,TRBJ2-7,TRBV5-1,CASSLKARGTSGSSYEQYF,TGCGCCAGCAGCTTAAAAGCCAGAGGGACTAGCGGGAGCTCCTACGAGCAGTACTTC
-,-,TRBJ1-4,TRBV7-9,CASSRVGAGGEKLFF,TGTGCCAGCAGCCGTGTGGGGGCAGGAGGTGAAAAACTGTTTTTT
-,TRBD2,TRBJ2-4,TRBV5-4,CASSYNLFGLAENIQYF,TGTGCCAGCAGCTACAACTTATTCGGACTAGCGGAGAACATTCAGTACTTC
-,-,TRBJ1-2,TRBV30,CAWSPGQLYGYTF,TGTGCCTGGAGCCCCGGACAGCTCTATGGCTACACCTTC
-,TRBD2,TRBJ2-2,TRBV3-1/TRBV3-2,CASSPGGTGELFF,TGTGCCAGCAGCCCGGGGGGGACCGGGGAGCTGTTTTTT